This record looks at one T cell receptor (beta chain) sequence and its context. The table came from immunoSEQ multiplex PCR; TCRdb's copy has only in-frame clones and leaves some out. This sample has around 80,000 clones, with 89% found just once. This specimen comes from a study of technical replicates of blood from a few donors. Deletions cut 4 bases from V and 2 bases from J, with 9 bases between. The CDR3 has 13 residues. Looked up from germline, CDR1 is LGHNA and CDR2 is YSLEER. This receptor was obtained from a human donor in good health. Specimen: T cells isolated from PBMCs. J is TRBJ2-7 and V is TRBV4-3; D remains unclear. In nucleotides, the CDR3 is TGCGCCAGCAGCCCTGGGCCCACCTACGAGCAGTACTTC. Amino acid sequence: CASSPGPTYEQYF.